Below are 4 T cell receptor beta chains sequenced from a single sample in a study of blood T cell repertoires in COVID-19. Repertoires were generated with immunoSEQ multiplex PCR, while TCRdb's copy carries only in-frame clones and drops some. The table lists some 360,000 clones, about 88% of them singletons, with approximately 1% in the top ten. The sample taken for sequencing was PBMCs or T cells enriched from blood (not recorded which). The receptors come from a woman younger than 45 who had been exposed to COVID-19.

The chain employs TRBV18 and TRBJ2-5; D is possibly TRBD1 (6 bases). CDR3 length: 18 residues. V dropped 3 bases and J dropped 1 base, with 21 bases sitting between them. Per germline, CDR1 KGHSH and CDR2 LQKENI. CDR3 sequence: CASSPKTLHTGIQETQYF. CDR3 nucleotides: TGTGCCAGCTCACCGAAAACCCTACATACAGGGATCCAAGAGACCCAGTACTTC.

The V call is TRBV9, the J call TRBJ1-1; D uncertain. The germline V gene has CDR1 SGDLS and CDR2 YYNGEE. The V gene lost 0 bases and the J gene lost 4 bases, with 16 bases spanning the gap. CDR3 length equals 16 residues. Written as DNA, the CDR3 is TGTGCCAGCAGCGTAGGGAAAGAGGGCTTGGCCACTGAAGCTTTCTTT. Translated: CASSVGKEGLATEAFF.

This clone has a single count. The chain couples TRBV7-8 to TRBJ1-1, with D unresolved. Germline CDR1 and CDR2: SGHVS and FQNEAQ. Trimming took off 2 bases at V and 7 bases at J, with 8 bases between the two ends. This CDR3 has 12 residues. CDR3: CASSLHTGEAFF. CDR3 in DNA: TGTGCCAGCAGCTTACATACGGGTGAAGCTTTCTTT.

V gene TRBV27 combines with J gene TRBJ2-3; 11 bases match TRBD2. The J segment lost 4 bases and the V segment lost 5 bases, leaving 8 bases of the junction unmatched. Germline CDR1 reads MNHEY; CDR2 reads SMNVEV (reference sequence). The CDR3 totals 16 residues. The CDR3 coding sequence is TGTGCCAGCAGTCCAACAAGACTAGCGGGACCAGATACGCAGTATTTT. This codes for CASSPTRLAGPDTQYF.